The following is a T cell receptor beta chain sequence with its context. These data are taken from a study of tumor T cells in aggressive B-cell lymphoma. This table comes from immunoSEQ multiplex PCR, and its TCRdb copy is limited to in-frame clones, with some not included. The table lists roughly 2,000 clones, around 90% of them singletons, with 6.6% in the top ten. The germline V gene has CDR1 SEHNR and CDR2 FQNEAQ (reference sequence). V was trimmed by 2 bases and J by 2 bases, leaving 9 bases between them. The CDR3 spans 15 residues. The chain combines TRBV7-9 with TRBJ1-4, with a possible D match to TRBD1 (5 bases). This receptor was identified in an adult with diffuse large B cell lymphoma. The sample consisted of tumor tissue. CDR3 sequence reads: CASSLPQGTNEKLFF. The CDR3 DNA is TGTGCCAGCAGCTTACCCCAGGGCACTAATGAAAAACTGTTTTTT.